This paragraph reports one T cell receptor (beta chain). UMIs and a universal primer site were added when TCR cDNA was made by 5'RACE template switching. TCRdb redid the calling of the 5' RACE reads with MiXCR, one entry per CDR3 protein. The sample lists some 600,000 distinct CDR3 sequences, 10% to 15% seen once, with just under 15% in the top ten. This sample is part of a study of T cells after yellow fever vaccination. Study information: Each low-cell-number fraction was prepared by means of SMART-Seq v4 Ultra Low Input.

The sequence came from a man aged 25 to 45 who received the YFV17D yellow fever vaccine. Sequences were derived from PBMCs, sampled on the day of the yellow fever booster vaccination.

The CDR3 is CASTRLDFNSPLHF. The CDR3 region has the DNA TGTGCCAGCACCCGCCTGGATTTCAATTCACCCCTCCACTTT. The chain combines TRBV27 with TRBJ1-6, with D unclear. Trimming left V 7 bases short and J 7 bases short, with 14 bases between. CDR1 and CDR2 from the germline V gene are MNHEY and SMNVEV (reference sequence). CDR3 length equals 14 residues.